These 9 T cell receptor beta chains came from one sample sequenced in a study of blood T cell repertoires in COVID-19. This table comes from immunoSEQ multiplex PCR, and its TCRdb copy is limited to in-frame clones, with some not included. The repertoire holds about 150,000 clones, just under 85% seen once, with 2.5% to 3% in the top ten. Source material: peripheral blood. These receptors were taken from a middle-aged woman with active or convalescent COVID-19.

This chain connects TRBV29-1 to TRBJ1-1; D is undetermined. Germline CDR1 is SQVTM and CDR2 is ANQGSEA. Trimming removed 7 bases from V and 4 bases from J, with 13 bases in between. The CDR3 extends over 12 amino acids. The CDR3 sequence: CSAAVSGTEAFF. CDR3 sequence (DNA): TGCAGCGCCGCCGTCTCGGGCACTGAAGCTTTCTTT.

V usage is TRBV18 and J usage is TRBJ2-7, with 7 bases identical to TRBD2. The CDR3 sequence is 12 residues long. Germline CDR1 and CDR2: KGHSH and LQKENI. J lost 6 bases, V lost 4 bases, and 3 bases had no gene match. CDR3 loop: CASSRSGGEQYF. The CDR3 DNA follows: TGTGCCAGCTCACGGTCGGGGGGCGAGCAGTACTTC.

V gene TRBV12-5 combines with J gene TRBJ2-3, with D tentatively TRBD2 (6 bases). The CDR3 extends over 15 amino acids. Trimming took 3 bases from V and 3 from J, leaving 13 bases between them. Germline-derived CDR1 and CDR2 are LGHNT and FRNRAP. CDR3: CASGLGLARTDTQYF. The CDR3 DNA sequence: TGTGCTAGTGGTTTAGGGCTAGCGAGGACAGATACGCAGTATTTT.

The chain has TRBV5-1 and TRBJ2-1; TRBD1 might be the D (6 bases). Germline V gene sequence: CDR1 SGHRS, CDR2 YFSETQ. V was pared by 0 bases and J by 14 bases, with 15 bases between. The CDR3 covers 13 residues. Written as DNA, the CDR3 is TGCGCCAGCAGCTTGGGTTTTTCAGGGGTCGAGTTCTTC. Translating gives CASSLGFSGVEFF.

This clone was seen more than once but under ten times. The gene calls are TRBV5-1 and TRBJ2-2; D uncertain. The CDR3 loop spans 14 amino acids. Germline CDR1 and CDR2: SGHRS and YFSETQ. V lost 3 bases to trimming and J lost 4 bases, with 10 bases between them. CDR3 nucleotides: TGCGCCAGCAGCTCTGCGGATCCCACCGGGGAGCTGTTTTTT. Encoded protein: CASSSADPTGELFF.

V and J are TRBV29-1 and TRBJ1-1; D uncertain. Germline CDR1 is SQVTM and CDR2 is ANQGSEA. The length of the CDR3 is 14 residues. V was cut by 4 bases and J by 0 bases, with 12 bases left in between. The chain's CDR3 is CSVVGGLMNTEAFF. The DNA of the CDR3 is TGCAGCGTTGTAGGTGGACTGATGAACACTGAAGCTTTCTTT.

For this clone: One junction end does not reproduce the germline sequence, and a read error may be involved. The chain links TRBV7-8 to TRBJ1-2; no firm D call. The V gene's germline CDR1 is SGHVS and CDR2 FQNEAQ. This CDR3 is built from 12 residues. CDR3 loop: CASSQTSGSVAF. The CDR3, as DNA: TGTGCCAGCAGCCAAACCTCCGGGAGTGTCGCCTTC.

The V gene is TRBV10-3, the J gene TRBJ1-4, with D perhaps matching TRBD1 (6 bases). CDR3 length: 14 amino acids. Trimming removed 8 bases from V and 4 bases from J, with 14 bases in between. CDR1 and CDR2 (germline): ENHRY, SYGVKD. The CDR3 DNA reads TGTGCCATCTTGGTGACAGGCCTTAATGAAAAACTGTTTTTT. It yields the protein CAILVTGLNEKLFF.

This chain joins TRBV27 and TRBJ1-6, with 8 bases matching TRBD1. V was pared by 2 bases and J by 3 bases, with 0 bases of the junction left unmatched. This CDR3 has 15 residues. Germline V gene lookup returns CDR1 MNHEY and CDR2 SMNVEV (reference sequence). The CDR3 region has the DNA TGTGCCAGCAGTTTAGACAGGGGCTATAATTCACCCCTCCACTTT. Translation gives CASSLDRGYNSPLHF.